This TCR beta chain came from a study of blood T cell repertoires in COVID-19. Some clones are missing from TCRdb's copy, which holds only in-frame ones; the method was immunoSEQ multiplex PCR. Of some 240,000 clones listed, 81% were seen once; the top ten hold roughly 7.4%. Trimming removed 5 bases from V and 8 bases from J; junction bases left unmatched: 17. CDR3 length: 16 residues. Germline values: CDR1 LNHDA, CDR2 SQIVND (reference sequence). The specimen was peripheral blood. The sequence was collected from an elderly woman with COVID-19, enrolled during active disease. The chain links TRBV19 to TRBJ1-1; 7 positions agree with TRBD1. The CDR3 region is CASSPRNPRDSGEAFF. As DNA, the CDR3 is TGTGCCAGTAGTCCCCGAAACCCCCGGGACAGCGGAGAAGCTTTCTTT.